The next 26 T cell receptor beta chains were all read from a single sample in a study of beta chain features in type 1 diabetes. Study-wide points: Significant though moderate, a shortening of TCRB CDR3s appeared in all four CD4+ subsets of Type 1 diabetes patients.

As every portion of the isolated RNA was reverse transcribed, the sequencing read expressed TCRB transcripts. Here immunoSEQ multiplex PCR was the method, and the copy in TCRdb shows in-frame clones only, minus some. The sample records some 170,000 clones, roughly 63% being singletons. Their antigen targets remain unknown. The sample comprised naive CD4+ T cells from blood. These TCRs come from a man aged 30 to 45 with type 1 diabetes.

This clone was seen more than once but under ten times. The genes are TRBV12-5 and TRBJ2-2; 8 bases map to TRBD2. J gave up 6 bases and V 5 bases, and 5 bases lay outside the gene matches. From germline, CDR1 is LGHNT and CDR2 FRNRAP. The CDR3 totals 14 residues. CDR3 sequence reads: CASGKSGGAGELFF. CDR3 nucleotide sequence: TGTGCTAGTGGTAAAAGCGGGGGCGCCGGGGAGCTGTTTTTT.

This sequence joins TRBV10-3 and TRBJ2-1; 12 nucleotides line up with TRBD2. The germline CDR1 and CDR2 sequences are ENHRY and SYGVKD. This CDR3 is built from 14 residues. V shed 8 bases and J 6 bases; nucleotides not matched to a gene: 5. In DNA, the CDR3 is TGTGCCATCGGCGAGGGACTAGCGGGCAATGAGCAGTTCTTC. This gives the protein CAIGEGLAGNEQFF.

This clone was seen only a few times. Other DNA sequences in the same sample also yield this CDR3. This chain joins TRBV30 and TRBJ1-2, with unresolved D. There are 11 residues in the CDR3. V lost 0 bases and J 8 bases, leaving 7 bases between the germline ends. CDR1 is GTSNPN, CDR2 SVGIG, per germline (reference sequence). The CDR3 is CAWSVGGGYTF. The DNA for the CDR3 is TGTGCCTGGAGTGTGGGAGGAGGCTACACCTTC.

The rearrangement links TRBV29-1 to TRBJ1-1; D is ambiguous. CDR3 length equals 13 residues. Germline V gene sequence: CDR1 SQVTM, CDR2 ANQGSEA. The DNA for the CDR3 is TGCATCCTTCGGGAGTTGGGCGACACTGAAGCTTTCTTT. It encodes CILRELGDTEAFF.

The genes are TRBV28 and TRBJ1-2; the match to TRBD1 covers 7 bases. The germline gives CDR1 MDHEN, CDR2 SYDVKM. Unmatched junction bases numbered 12, after V lost 4 bases and J lost 7 bases. The length of the CDR3 is 15 residues. The chain's CDR3 is CASSSPGDSLVGYTF. The CDR3 coding sequence is TGTGCCAGCAGTTCCCCAGGGGACAGCTTGGTTGGCTACACCTTC.

The rearrangement uses TRBV4-3 and TRBJ2-5; D may be TRBD2 (5 bases). Trimming stripped 5 bases from V and 5 bases from J, with 12 bases between. CDR3 length equals 13 residues. Germline CDR1 reads LGHNA; CDR2 reads YSLEER. In nucleotides, the CDR3 is TGCGCCAGCAGCTTTACTAGGGCTGAGACCCAGTACTTC. Amino acid sequence: CASSFTRAETQYF.

The chain employs TRBV7-9 and TRBJ2-1; weak D call: TRBD1 (6 bases). The V gene's germline CDR1 is SEHNR and CDR2 FQNEAQ (reference sequence). This CDR3 has 14 amino acids. V lost 4 bases, J lost 2 bases, and 9 bases lay in between. CDR3 bases: TGTGCCAGCAGCTCTGCAGGGGCCTACAATGAGCAGTTCTTC. Encoded protein: CASSSAGAYNEQFF.

The chain joins TRBV28 to TRBJ2-7; D call uncertain. Between the trimmed V and J ends, which lost 5 bases and 6 bases, there was a span of 14 bases. Germline loops: CDR1 MDHEN, CDR2 SYDVKM. This CDR3 comprises 13 residues. CDR3 protein: CASSQPEPREQYF. The DNA for the CDR3 is TGTGCCAGCAGTCAGCCGGAACCTCGCGAGCAGTACTTC.

The V gene is TRBV4-1, the J gene TRBJ2-1, with a weak D call TRBD1 (6 bases). The V gene's germline CDR1 is MGHRA and CDR2 YSYEKL. Trimming shortened V by 0 bases and J by 6 bases, and 15 bases separated the two germline ends. The CDR3 covers 16 residues. CDR3: CASSQDAEGTRNEQFF. The CDR3 nucleotides read TGCGCCAGCAGCCAAGATGCTGAGGGGACACGCAATGAGCAGTTCTTC.

The chain carries TRBV7-9 and TRBJ2-5; TRBD1 or TRBD2 may be the D gene (6 bases each). CDR3 length equals 12 residues. The V end lost 5 bases, the J end lost 6 bases, and 10 bases lay between the germline ends. Germline V lookup: CDR1 SEHNR, CDR2 FQNEAQ (reference sequence). Here the CDR3 reads CASSPRGQTQYF. In DNA form, the CDR3 reads TGTGCCAGCAGCCCCCGGGGGCAGACCCAGTACTTC.

The rearrangement links TRBV7-9 to TRBJ2-7; D not certain. The CDR3 sequence is 15 residues long. V lost 2 bases, J lost 0 bases, and 11 bases lay in between. Germline-derived CDR1 and CDR2 are SEHNR and FQNEAQ (reference sequence). The CDR3 sequence: CASSLWVWGSYEQYF. CDR3 sequence (DNA): TGTGCCAGCAGCTTATGGGTATGGGGCTCCTACGAGCAGTACTTC.

Of note for this clone: The same CDR3 also results from other DNA sequences found in this sample. The gene calls are TRBV29-1 and TRBJ2-7; D is ambiguous. The V end was cut by 4 bases, the J end by 0 bases, with 4 bases between. CDR1 SQVTM and CDR2 ANQGSEA come from the germline V gene. There are 11 residues in the CDR3. CDR3 DNA sequence: TGCAGCGTTGGGACCTCCTACGAGCAGTACTTC. Amino acids: CSVGTSYEQYF.

The rearrangement links TRBV6-6 to TRBJ1-6; no reliable D call. The CDR3 has 15 amino acids. Deletions cut 4 bases from V and 3 bases from J, with 10 bases between. Germline values: CDR1 MNHNY, CDR2 SVGAGI (reference sequence). The CDR3 sequence: CASSSVRDYNSPLHF. In DNA, the CDR3 is TGTGCCAGCAGTTCCGTCCGGGACTATAATTCACCCCTCCACTTT.

The chain recombines TRBV21-1 with TRBJ2-1; no DNA check was done on the table's D call, TRBD2. TRBV21-1 is a pseudogene. The CDR3 totals 17 residues. In DNA, the CDR3 is TGTGCCAGCAGAACCCTAGGGGCTAGCGGGCCCTACAATGAGCAGTTCTTC. It encodes CASRTLGASGPYNEQFF.

This sequence joins TRBV13 and TRBJ2-5; TRBD1 matches 8 bases. The CDR3 consists of 16 residues. Germline CDR1 reads PRHDT; CDR2 reads FYEKMQ (reference sequence). The trim removed 5 bases at V and 5 bases at J, leaving 13 bases unmatched. CDR3 nucleotides: TGTGCCAGCAGCCCACCCCTGAGCAGGGGGCGGGAGACCCAGTACTTC. Protein product: CASSPPLSRGRETQYF.

The CDR3 here is CASSGQATYEQYF. In nucleotides, the CDR3 is TGTGCCAGTAGTGGACAGGCCACCTACGAGCAGTACTTC. The chain employs TRBV19 and TRBJ2-7, with 7 bases identical to TRBD1. V shed 5 bases and J 2 bases; nucleotides not matched to a gene: 3. CDR3 length: 13 residues. CDR1 LNHDA and CDR2 SQIVND come from the germline V gene (reference sequence).

The chain carries TRBV5-1 and TRBJ2-5, with D perhaps matching TRBD1 (6 bases). In germline, CDR1 is SGHRS, CDR2 YFSETQ. The germline V and J ends were trimmed by 3 bases and 5 bases, with 14 bases remaining between them. This CDR3 is built from 14 residues. This chain's CDR3 is CASSYTGLGETQYF. The DNA of the CDR3 is TGCGCCAGCAGCTATACAGGGCTCGGGGAGACCCAGTACTTC.

This clone was picked up a small number of times. The V call is TRBV30, the J call TRBJ2-2; the D is unclear. Germline V gene sequence: CDR1 GTSNPN, CDR2 SVGIG (reference sequence). The CDR3 length is 15 residues. V gave up 5 bases and J gave up 3 bases, with 16 bases separating them. This chain's CDR3 is CAWDFEQADTGELFF. In DNA, the CDR3 is TGTGCCTGGGACTTCGAGCAGGCGGACACCGGGGAGCTGTTTTTT. Using reference TRBV30 and TRBJ2-2 for the parts outside the CDR3, the full variable domain is SQTIHQWPATLVQPVGSPLSLECTVEGTSNPNLYWYRQAAGRGLQLLFYSVGIGQISSEVPQNLSASRPQDRQFILSSKKLLLSDSGFYLCAWDFEQADTGELFFGEGSRLTVL.

The chain has TRBV10-3 and TRBJ2-7; D is uncertain. This CDR3 region has 12 residues. Germline V gene data show CDR1 as ENHRY and CDR2 as SYGVKD. The ends were cut back, 1 base at V and 6 bases at J, with 7 bases in the middle. This chain's CDR3 is CAISEFLSEQYF. The CDR3 DNA follows: TGTGCCATCAGTGAGTTCCTCTCCGAGCAGTACTTC.

This clone was recorded a few times. This chain uses TRBV29-1 with TRBJ2-2; 7 bases match TRBD1. This CDR3 has 12 amino acids. Germline V gives CDR1 SQVTM, CDR2 ANQGSEA. Trimming at V came to 6 bases and at J to 5 bases, leaving 3 bases not matched to a gene. CDR3 loop: CSVKTGTGELFF. CDR3 in DNA: TGCAGCGTGAAGACAGGGACCGGGGAGCTGTTTTTT.

The chain uses TRBV4-3 and TRBJ1-6; 8 bases fit TRBD1. The CDR3 sequence is 15 residues long. V shed 4 bases and J 10 bases; nucleotides not matched to a gene: 9. CDR1 is LGHNA, CDR2 YSLEER, per germline. This CDR3 reads CASSPDGTGRSPLHF. CDR3 DNA sequence: TGCGCCAGCAGCCCCGACGGGACAGGAAGATCACCCCTCCACTTT.

The chain couples TRBV11-2 to TRBJ2-7, with D tentatively TRBD1 (5 bases). Germline loops: CDR1 SGHAT, CDR2 FQNNGV. Trimming left V 0 bases short and J 4 bases short, with 10 bases between. The CDR3 totals 14 residues. CDR3 in DNA: TGTGCCAGCAGCTTAGATCAGGGTTGGTACGAGCAGTACTTC. Protein: CASSLDQGWYEQYF.

The chain is built from TRBV7-9 and TRBJ2-3; tentatively, D is TRBD1 (5 bases). The V gene's germline CDR1 is SEHNR and CDR2 FQNEAQ (reference sequence). The CDR3 is 15 amino acids. V lost 3 bases, J lost 2 bases, and 12 bases lay in between. The CDR3 loop reads CASSFGQGDTDTQYF. The CDR3 region has the DNA TGTGCCAGCAGCTTTGGGCAGGGCGACACAGATACGCAGTATTTT.

The chain joins TRBV15 to TRBJ1-1; D gene unclear. V lost 5 bases and J lost 1, with 14 bases in between. The CDR3 consists of 15 residues. Germline-derived CDR1 and CDR2 are LNHNV and YYDKDF (reference sequence). The CDR3 DNA reads as TGTGCCACCAGCGGGAGCGGGGTAAGGAACACTGAAGCTTTCTTT. Amino acids: CATSGSGVRNTEAFF.

The chain recombines TRBV2 with TRBJ2-3; 8 nucleotides match TRBD2. The ends lost 3 bases at V and 6 bases at J; junction bases unmatched: 8. From germline, CDR1 is SNHLY and CDR2 FYNNEI. This CDR3 spans 15 amino acids. The CDR3, as DNA: TGTGCCAGCAGTGACCCAGCGGGGGTTGACGATACGCAGTATTTT. Protein: CASSDPAGVDDTQYF.

On this clone itself: The same CDR3 arises from other DNA sequences in this sample as well. The chain is built from TRBV15 and TRBJ2-1; D possibly corresponds to TRBD1 (5 bases). Germline V gene data show CDR1 as LNHNV and CDR2 as YYDKDF (reference sequence). The CDR3 length is 15 residues. Trimming stripped 0 bases from V and 0 bases from J, with 6 bases between. The CDR3 sequence is CATSRDQGSYNEQFF. CDR3 DNA: TGTGCCACCAGCAGAGATCAGGGCTCCTACAATGAGCAGTTCTTC. The whole variable domain, filled in from reference TRBV15 and TRBJ2-1, reads DAMVIQNPRYQVTQFGKPVTLSCSQTLNHNVMYWYQQKSSQAPKLLFHYYDKDFNNEADTPDNFQSRRPNTSFCFLDIRSPGLGDTAMYLCATSRDQGSYNEQFFGPGTRLTVL.